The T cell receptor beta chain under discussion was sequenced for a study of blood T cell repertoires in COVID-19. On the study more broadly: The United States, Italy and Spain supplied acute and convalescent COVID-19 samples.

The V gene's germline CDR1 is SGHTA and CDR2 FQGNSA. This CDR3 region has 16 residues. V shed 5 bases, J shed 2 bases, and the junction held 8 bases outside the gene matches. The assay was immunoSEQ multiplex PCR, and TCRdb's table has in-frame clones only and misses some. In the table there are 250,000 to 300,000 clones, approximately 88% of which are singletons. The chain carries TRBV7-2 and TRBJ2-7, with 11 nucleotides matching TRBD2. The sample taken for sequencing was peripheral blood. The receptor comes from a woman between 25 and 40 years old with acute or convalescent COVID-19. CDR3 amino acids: CASSLRLAGTAYEQYF. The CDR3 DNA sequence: TGTGCCAGCAGCCTTAGACTAGCGGGAACCGCCTACGAGCAGTACTTC.